Following are 22 T cell receptor beta chains from one sample sequenced in a study of naive and memory T cell subsets. An equimolar mix of two oligonucleotides served as the beta constant-region primer for TRBC1 and TRBC2. TCRdb re-derived calls from the UMI-ligation and nested PCR reads in MiXCR, one entry per CDR3 protein. The data contain about 2,800 distinct CDR3 sequences, roughly 8% of them seen just once; the ten biggest clones take up roughly 80%. Source material: effector memory CD8+ T cells from blood. Specified subset: effector memory, CD45RA- CD27-. The receptors originated from a human donor in good health.

This clonotype came up a few times. Here the CDR3 DNA reads TGTGCCAGCAGTTTATCGGGGGCCAGGTCTGGGATTGAGACCCAGTACTTC. Its protein is CASSLSGARSGIETQYF. V is TRBV27 and J is TRBJ2-5; TRBD1 might be the D (6 bases). The germline V and J ends were trimmed by 0 bases and 5 bases, with 19 bases remaining between them. The germline V gene encodes CDR1 MNHEY and CDR2 SMNVEV (reference sequence). The CDR3 sequence is 17 residues long.

This clonotype came up a few times. V usage is TRBV19 and J usage is TRBJ2-1, with 9 bases matching TRBD2. CDR3 length: 15 amino acids. CDR1 is LNHDA and CDR2 is SQIVND in the germline V gene (reference sequence). The V and J ends lost 4 bases and 4 bases, in that order; junction bases with no gene match: 5. CDR3 protein: CASSTTLAGYNEQFF. CDR3 DNA sequence: TGTGCCAGTAGTACTACCCTAGCGGGATACAATGAGCAGTTCTTC.

There are many counts of this clonotype. This sequence joins TRBV5-1 and TRBJ2-7; 8 bases fit TRBD2. This CDR3 contains 15 residues. J lost 7 bases, V lost 2 bases, and 11 bases had no gene match. Germline V gene sequence: CDR1 SGHRS, CDR2 YFSETQ. CDR3 DNA: TGCGCCAGCAGCTTAGAAGCGGGAGATAGTCGGGAGCAGTACTTC. Protein: CASSLEAGDSREQYF.

This clonotype showed up just a few times. V and J are TRBV12-3 or TRBV12-4 and TRBJ2-2, with no clear D. The CDR3 covers 12 residues. V was shortened by 5 bases and J by 6 bases, with 7 bases between the two germline ends. The CDR3 here is CASSISPGELFF. CDR3 bases: TGTGCCAGCAGTATTAGTCCCGGGGAGCTGTTTTTT.

The V and J genes are TRBV4-1 and TRBJ1-6; D unresolved. Looked up from germline, CDR1 is MGHRA and CDR2 is YSYEKL. Trimming removed 2 bases from V and 6 bases from J, with 11 bases in between. This CDR3 comprises 15 residues. The CDR3 spells CASSQLTNANSPLHF. The DNA for the CDR3 is TGCGCCAGCAGCCAACTGACGAATGCTAATTCACCCCTCCACTTT.

This clonotype was seen ten or more times. The chain combines TRBV4-1 with TRBJ2-7; D remains ambiguous. CDR1 MGHRA and CDR2 YSYEKL come from the germline V gene. V was shortened by 3 bases and J by 1 base, with 10 bases between the two germline ends. This CDR3 comprises 14 residues. The CDR3: CASSQALGSYEQYF. The CDR3 DNA reads as TGCGCCAGCAGCCAGGCTCTAGGGTCCTACGAGCAGTACTTC.

The V call is TRBV5-1, the J call TRBJ2-1, with 9 bases identical to TRBD2. V lost 4 bases and J lost 4; bases outside the gene matches: 6. CDR3 length: 15 amino acids. Germline V lookup: CDR1 SGHRS, CDR2 YFSETQ. Written as DNA, the CDR3 is TGCGCCAGCAGCAGGGGACTAGCTCCATACAATGAGCAGTTCTTC. This gives the protein CASSRGLAPYNEQFF.

This clonotype was observed at least ten times. The chain has TRBV7-6 and TRBJ2-3, with 7 nucleotides matching TRBD2. Germline V gene sequence: CDR1 SGHVS, CDR2 FNYEAQ. The J segment lost 2 bases and the V segment lost 0 bases, leaving 8 bases of the junction unmatched. This CDR3 contains 17 residues. CDR3 residues: CASSLASQRENTDTQYF. In DNA form, the CDR3 reads TGTGCCAGCAGCTTAGCGAGTCAGCGGGAAAACACAGATACGCAGTATTTT.

This clonotype was found many times. V and J are TRBV20-1 and TRBJ2-1; unclear D gene. With 6 bases removed from V and 0 bases from J, the gap between germline ends came to 15 bases. The CDR3 runs 15 residues. Germline V lookup: CDR1 DFQATT, CDR2 SNEGSKA (reference sequence). This chain's CDR3 is CSANDDQYSYNEQFF. The CDR3 DNA reads TGCAGTGCCAACGACGACCAATACTCCTACAATGAGCAGTTCTTC.

This clonotype was seen ten or more times. This chain connects TRBV5-6 to TRBJ2-7; D not certain. CDR3 length equals 14 residues. CDR1 is SGHDT and CDR2 is YYEEEE in the germline V gene. The V gene lost 3 bases and the J gene lost 0 bases, with 10 bases spanning the gap. CDR3 sequence (DNA): TGTGCCAGCAGCTCATCGGGCCTCTCCTACGAGCAGTACTTC. Amino acid sequence: CASSSSGLSYEQYF.

This clonotype occurred many times. The gene calls are TRBV7-9 and TRBJ2-7; D gene unclear. CDR3 length equals 15 residues. From germline, CDR1 is SEHNR and CDR2 FQNEAQ (reference sequence). The V end was cut by 4 bases, the J end by 2 bases, with 15 bases between. The CDR3 DNA is TGTGCCAGCAGCTCCGGTGGCCCGAGAACCTACGAGCAGTACTTC. Translation: CASSSGGPRTYEQYF.

This clonotype is medium-sized in the sample. The rearrangement uses TRBV9 and TRBJ2-2; TRBD1 matches at 7 bases. This CDR3 contains 16 residues. CDR1 and CDR2 (germline): SGDLS, YYNGEE. V was pared by 0 bases and J by 0 bases, with 2 bases of the junction left unmatched. The CDR3 is CASSVGGGANTGELFF. The CDR3 DNA reads as TGTGCCAGCAGCGTAGGAGGGGGCGCGAACACCGGGGAGCTGTTTTTT.

The V and J genes are TRBV6-4 and TRBJ2-3; no definite D call. Germline CDR1 is MRHNA and CDR2 is SNTAGT. Trimming pared 2 bases from V and 5 bases from J, leaving 5 bases between. This CDR3 region has 12 residues. The CDR3 spells CASSDGEDTQYF. CDR3 DNA: TGTGCCAGCAGTGACGGGGAAGATACGCAGTATTTT.

In this sample, this clonotype turned up many times. The chain links TRBV15 to TRBJ1-4, with 8 bases that match TRBD1. The CDR3 contains 15 residues. Unmatched junction bases numbered 5, after V lost 0 bases and J lost 8 bases. The germline V gene encodes CDR1 LNHNV and CDR2 YYDKDF (reference sequence). CDR3 sequence reads: CATSRDQGAVEKLFF. The CDR3 bases are TGTGCCACCAGCAGAGATCAGGGGGCAGTGGAAAAACTGTTTTTT. The whole variable domain, filled in from reference TRBV15 and TRBJ1-4, reads DAMVIQNPRYQVTQFGKPVTLSCSQTLNHNVMYWYQQKSSQAPKLLFHYYDKDFNNEADTPDNFQSRRPNTSFCFLDIRSPGLGDTAMYLCATSRDQGAVEKLFFGSGTQLSVL.

By share, this clonotype counts as medium-sized. V and J are TRBV4-1 and TRBJ2-5; TRBD2 matches 9 bases. CDR1 MGHRA and CDR2 YSYEKL come from the germline V gene. CDR3 size: 17 residues. With 3 bases clipped from V and 3 bases from J, the junction kept 11 bases outside the gene matches. CDR3 protein: CASSHPLAGHHEETQYF. CDR3 nucleotide sequence: TGCGCCAGCAGCCACCCCCTAGCGGGACACCACGAAGAGACCCAGTACTTC.

This clonotype was seen many times. Written as DNA, the CDR3 is TGTGCCAGCAGTAGGGGGCGCGGGTACGAGCAGTACTTC. Translated: CASSRGRGYEQYF. The J gene is TRBJ2-7, the V gene TRBV7-3; 7 bases are shared with TRBD1. The V and J ends lost 6 bases and 4 bases, in that order; junction bases with no gene match: 6. Germline CDR1 is SGHTA and CDR2 is FQGTGA. This CDR3 spans 13 amino acids.

This clonotype came up a few times. The genes are TRBV10-2 and TRBJ2-7, with TRBD2 identical over 9 bases. The CDR3 consists of 15 residues. Germline CDR1 reads WSHSY; CDR2 reads SAAADI. Trimming at V came to 2 bases and at J to 4 bases, leaving 6 bases not matched to a gene. The CDR3 DNA sequence: TGCGCCAGCAGTGAGAGGCTAGCGGGAACTTACGAGCAGTACTTC. Encoded protein: CASSERLAGTYEQYF.

This clonotype was observed a handful of times. The chain uses TRBV10-1 and TRBJ2-7; 7 bases line up with TRBD1. From germline, CDR1 is WNHNN and CDR2 SYGVQD (reference sequence). The CDR3 is 14 amino acids. J lost 1 base, V lost 3 bases, and 3 bases had no gene match. CDR3 sequence reads: CASSDHRGSYEQYF. In nucleotides, the CDR3 is TGCGCCAGCAGTGATCACAGGGGATCCTACGAGCAGTACTTC.

This clonotype was counted at least ten times. The J gene is TRBJ1-2, the V gene TRBV28; 7 bases match TRBD1. In germline, CDR1 is MDHEN, CDR2 SYDVKM. The CDR3 has 15 amino acids. The ends lost 2 bases at V and 6 bases at J; junction bases unmatched: 9. In nucleotides, the CDR3 is TGTGCCAGCAGTTTAGGAGGGGGCGTCGAGAATGGCTACACCTTC. Translated, it gives CASSLGGGVENGYTF.

This clonotype was picked up many times. The chain uses TRBV3-1 and TRBJ2-1, with D maybe TRBD1 (6 bases). Trimming stripped 2 bases from V and 5 bases from J, with 19 bases between. CDR1 and CDR2 from the germline V gene are LGHDT and YNNKEL (reference sequence). The CDR3 has 17 residues. The DNA for the CDR3 is TGTGCCAGCAGCCAATCAACAGGGTATCGTAAGGACAATGAGCAGTTCTTC. It specifies CASSQSTGYRKDNEQFF.

The rearrangement links TRBV19 to TRBJ1-1; D uncertain. Germline CDR1 reads LNHDA; CDR2 reads SQIVND (reference sequence). Trimming left V 4 bases short and J 4 bases short, with 7 bases between. The CDR3 spans 12 residues. The CDR3 DNA sequence: TGTGCCAGTAGTACCAGTCCCACTGAAGCTTTCTTT. Protein product: CASSTSPTEAFF. The entire variable domain, with the rest obtained from reference TRBV19 and TRBJ1-1, is as follows: DGGITQSPKYLFRKEGQNVTLSCEQNLNHDAMYWYRQDPGQGLRLIYYSQIVNDFQKGDIAEGYSVSREKKESFPLTVTSAQKNPTAFYLCASSTSPTEAFFGQGTRLTVV.

This clonotype was detected only a few times. The rearrangement uses TRBV7-9 and TRBJ1-2; the D gene is possibly TRBD1 (5 bases). Germline V gives CDR1 SEHNR, CDR2 FQNEAQ (reference sequence). The CDR3 is made up of 13 amino acids. V shed 5 bases and J shed 8 bases, with 15 bases lying between them. CDR3 bases: TGTGCCAGCAGCCCAGGGCAAGAAGGCGGCTACACCTTC. This codes for CASSPGQEGGYTF.